This passage covers 24 T cell receptor beta chains from one sample sequenced in a study of cytomegalovirus exposure and HLA in healthy donors. A multiplex PCR was run with 60 Vbeta primers and 13 Jbeta primers. The protocol was immunoSEQ multiplex PCR, while the TCRdb copy is restricted to in-frame clones and leaves out a portion. Of 80,000 or so clones listed, around 62% were seen once; the top ten hold 4.4%. The material sequenced was PBMCs. These receptors all come from a male donor in good health and CMV-seropositive.

This chain links TRBV10-1 with TRBJ2-1, with 7 bases that match TRBD2. Germline lookup yields CDR1 WNHNN and CDR2 SYGVQD (reference sequence). The CDR3 loop spans 17 amino acids. The V segment lost 2 bases and the J segment 10 bases; nucleotides outside the gene matches: 17. The CDR3 spells CASSEGWEGPIGREQFF. As DNA, the CDR3 is TGCGCCAGCAGTGAGGGGTGGGAGGGACCCATAGGTAGGGAGCAGTTCTTC.

The V gene is TRBV6-1, the J gene TRBJ1-1; possible D gene TRBD1, 5 bases. Trimming took 2 bases from V and 6 from J, leaving 10 bases between them. CDR1 and CDR2 (germline): MNHNS, SASEGT. This CDR3 is 13 amino acids long. CDR3 in amino acids: CASSESGLAEAFF. DNA for the CDR3: TGTGCCAGCAGTGAATCAGGGCTCGCTGAAGCTTTCTTT.

This clone was found a few times. The chain links TRBV12-5 to TRBJ1-1; D remains ambiguous. Germline V CDR1 and CDR2: LGHNT, FRNRAP. The V end was cut by 5 bases, the J end by 1 base, with 8 bases between. The CDR3 totals 13 residues. The CDR3 sequence: CASGTEANTEAFF. As DNA, the CDR3 is TGTGCTAGTGGTACTGAAGCGAACACTGAAGCTTTCTTT.

The CDR3 DNA reads TGTGCCAGCAGCCCAGGACTAGCGGGAGCGACGGATGAGCAGTTCTTC. This sequence encodes CASSPGLAGATDEQFF. The chain carries TRBV11-3 and TRBJ2-1; 13 nucleotides match TRBD2. The CDR3 extends over 16 amino acids. J gave up 8 bases and V 5 bases, and 9 bases lay outside the gene matches. Germline values: CDR1 SGHNT, CDR2 YENEEA.

In this sample, this clone turned up once. The CDR3: CSVGAGSSGANVLTF. CDR3 DNA: TGCAGCGTTGGGGCCGGGAGCTCTGGGGCCAACGTCCTGACTTTC. The rearrangement uses TRBV29-1 and TRBJ2-6; D perhaps matches TRBD2 (6 bases). Germline assignment: CDR1 SQVTM and CDR2 ANQGSEA. The CDR3 is 15 residues long. V shed 4 bases and J shed 0 bases, with 10 bases lying between them.

V and J are TRBV7-9 and TRBJ2-5; perhaps TRBD1 as D (6 bases). The V end was cut by 1 base, the J end by 5 bases, with 23 bases between. The CDR3 has 18 residues. In germline, CDR1 is SEHNR, CDR2 FQNEAQ (reference sequence). For the CDR3, the DNA is TGTGCCAGCAGCTTAGGCCTGGGGGCTCAACAGTTGGGGGAGACCCAGTACTTC. It codes for CASSLGLGAQQLGETQYF.

The chain joins TRBV5-1 to TRBJ2-3; D may be TRBD1 (6 bases). The V gene lost 3 bases and the J gene lost 6 bases, with 11 bases spanning the gap. CDR1 SGHRS and CDR2 YFSETQ come from the germline V gene. There are 13 residues in the CDR3. CDR3 protein: CASSYFTGDTQYF. The CDR3 nucleotides are TGCGCCAGCAGCTATTTTACAGGGGATACGCAGTATTTT.

The count of this clone is one. V gene TRBV7-8 combines with J gene TRBJ1-5; D might be TRBD1 (5 bases). Per the germline V gene, CDR1 is SGHVS and CDR2 is FQNEAQ. This CDR3 spans 14 amino acids. Trimming stripped 2 bases from V and 4 bases from J, with 9 bases between. As DNA, the CDR3 is TGTGCCAGCAGCTTAAATCCAGGGAATCAGCCCCAGCATTTT. The encoded protein is CASSLNPGNQPQHF.

The chain has TRBV6-5 and TRBJ2-1, with a weak D call TRBD1 (5 bases). V gave up 4 bases and J gave up 7 bases, with 20 bases separating them. CDR1 and CDR2 from the germline V gene are MNHEY and SVGAGI. This CDR3 spans 16 amino acids. The CDR3 bases are TGTGCCAGCAGTTCAATGAACGGCAGGGTGGGGAATGAGCAGTTCTTC. Translated: CASSSMNGRVGNEQFF.

The V and J genes are TRBV18 and TRBJ2-2; no clear D gene. CDR1 and CDR2 from the germline V gene are KGHSH and LQKENI. The CDR3 is 15 amino acids. The V gene lost 3 bases and the J gene lost 1 base, with 9 bases spanning the gap. In nucleotides, the CDR3 is TGTGCCAGCTCACCTGGCACCCAGAACACCGGGGAGCTGTTTTTT. Translation: CASSPGTQNTGELFF.

This clone was counted between two and nine times. This chain connects TRBV7-2 to TRBJ1-1; perhaps TRBD1 as D (6 bases). Germline CDR1 and CDR2: SGHTA and FQGNSA. Trimming left V 1 base short and J 3 bases short, with 12 bases between. The CDR3 is 15 amino acids. DNA of the CDR3: TGTGCCAGCAGCTTAGAACCAGGGGCGCACACTGAAGCTTTCTTT. It specifies CASSLEPGAHTEAFF.

The CDR3 spells CASSLGTVTDTQYF. DNA of the CDR3: TGTGCCAGCAGCCTGGGGACAGTCACAGATACGCAGTATTTT. The rearrangement joins TRBV5-4 to TRBJ2-3; the match to TRBD1 covers 7 bases. Trimming cost V 4 bases and J 2 bases; bases outside gene matches: 4. Per germline, CDR1 SGHNT and CDR2 YYREEE (reference sequence). This CDR3 contains 14 residues.

The table lists this clone with a count of one. The chain joins TRBV18 to TRBJ2-2; D is uncertain. V dropped 1 base and J dropped 0 bases, with 9 bases sitting between them. The CDR3 is 16 amino acids. Germline values: CDR1 KGHSH, CDR2 LQKENI. CDR3 region: CASSPRADANTGELFF. CDR3 nucleotide sequence: TGTGCCAGCTCACCACGGGCAGACGCGAACACCGGGGAGCTGTTTTTT.

This chain uses TRBV7-9 with TRBJ2-3; maybe TRBD1 (5 bases). V lost 1 base, J lost 6 bases, and 8 bases lay in between. The CDR3 runs 13 residues. CDR1 and CDR2 (germline): SEHNR, FQNEAQ (reference sequence). The CDR3 sequence is CASSLDHRDTQYF. CDR3 nucleotide sequence: TGTGCCAGCAGCTTAGACCACAGGGATACGCAGTATTTT.

This chain links TRBV6-5 with TRBJ2-1, with D possibly TRBD2 on 7 matching bases. CDR3 length: 15 residues. CDR1 and CDR2 (germline): MNHEY, SVGAGI. V was pared by 2 bases and J by 8 bases, with 16 bases between. The CDR3 sequence: CASSYQTLGGHEQFF. The DNA for the CDR3 is TGTGCCAGCAGTTACCAAACCCTCGGGGGGCATGAGCAGTTCTTC.

This clone was recorded only once. V gene TRBV7-3 combines with J gene TRBJ2-3, with 9 bases aligning to TRBD2. CDR3 size: 16 residues. V dropped 1 base and J dropped 4; count of bases not matched to a gene: 6. CDR1 and CDR2 from the germline V gene are SGHTA and FQGTGA. CDR3 protein: CASSLMVSGGADTQYF. CDR3 sequence (DNA): TGTGCCAGCAGCTTAATGGTTAGCGGGGGTGCAGATACGCAGTATTTT.

The chain couples TRBV15 to TRBJ1-4; 10 bases agree with TRBD1. The CDR3 is 14 residues long. Germline CDR1 LNHNV, CDR2 YYDKDF (reference sequence). The trim removed 5 bases at V and 7 bases at J, leaving 4 bases unmatched. The CDR3 loop reads CATSPRDRGEKLFF. The CDR3 DNA is TGTGCCACCAGCCCCCGGGACAGGGGTGAAAAACTGTTTTTT.

This clone has more than one count but fewer than ten. The rearrangement links TRBV11-2 to TRBJ2-2, with D maybe TRBD2 (6 bases). From germline, CDR1 is SGHAT and CDR2 FQNNGV. This CDR3 has 14 amino acids. V was trimmed by 7 bases and J by 5 bases, leaving 14 bases between them. The DNA for the CDR3 is TGTGCCAGCACCCCCGGCGGGGTTACCGGGGAGCTGTTTTTT. Translating it yields CASTPGGVTGELFF.

The rearrangement uses TRBV6-5 and TRBJ1-1; D gene unclear. The CDR3 is made up of 14 amino acids. Germline V gene sequence: CDR1 MNHEY, CDR2 SVGAGI. The V end lost 1 base, the J end lost 1 base, and 7 bases lay between the germline ends. CDR3 sequence: CASSYYGGNTEAFF. The DNA for the CDR3 is TGTGCCAGCAGTTACTATGGCGGGAACACTGAAGCTTTCTTT.

The chain links TRBV5-1 to TRBJ2-1; 10 nucleotides line up with TRBD2. Trimming at V came to 3 bases and at J to 9 bases, leaving 6 bases not matched to a gene. The CDR3 has 14 residues. Germline CDR1 and CDR2: SGHRS and YFSETQ. The CDR3 spells CASSSSSGSGEQFF. Written as DNA, the CDR3 is TGCGCCAGCAGCTCGTCTAGCGGGAGTGGTGAGCAGTTCTTC.

The chain employs TRBV2 and TRBJ2-2; 12 bases agree with TRBD2. The CDR3 totals 15 residues. V shed 6 bases, J shed 4 bases, and the junction held 3 bases outside the gene matches. Germline V lookup: CDR1 SNHLY, CDR2 FYNNEI. CDR3 nucleotides: TGTGCCAGCAGACCACTAGCGGGAGGCACCGGGGAGCTGTTTTTT. Translating it yields CASRPLAGGTGELFF.

The rearrangement joins TRBV28 to TRBJ2-7; 7 bases line up with TRBD1. Germline CDR1 and CDR2: MDHEN and SYDVKM. The CDR3 has 17 amino acids. J lost 6 bases, V lost 1 base, and 15 bases had no gene match. CDR3 in DNA: TGTGCCAGCAGTTTATTTTCGATGACAGGGCGGAGGCCCGAGCAGTACTTC. It codes for CASSLFSMTGRRPEQYF. Complete variable domain (other parts from reference TRBV28 and TRBJ2-7): DVKVTQSSRYLVKRTGEKVFLECVQDMDHENMFWYRQDPGLGLRLIYFSYDVKMKEKGDIPEGYSVSREKKERFSLILESASTNQTSMYLCASSLFSMTGRRPEQYFGPGTRLTVT.

The chain joins TRBV28 to TRBJ1-1; no firm D call. V was trimmed by 3 bases and J by 3 bases, leaving 11 bases between them. CDR1 is MDHEN and CDR2 is SYDVKM in the germline V gene. The CDR3 runs 14 residues. The CDR3 nucleotides are TGTGCCAGCAGTTTTCGCCTACCTGACACTGAAGCTTTCTTT. It translates to CASSFRLPDTEAFF.

J is TRBJ2-7 and V is TRBV28; 10 bases fit TRBD2. The CDR3 runs to 19 residues. Unmatched junction bases numbered 18, after V lost 4 bases and J lost 3 bases. Germline CDR1 is MDHEN and CDR2 is SYDVKM. The chain's CDR3 is CASSSGQGIRTSGLYEQYF. In DNA form, the CDR3 reads TGTGCCAGCAGTTCCGGACAGGGCATAAGGACTAGCGGACTCTACGAGCAGTACTTC.